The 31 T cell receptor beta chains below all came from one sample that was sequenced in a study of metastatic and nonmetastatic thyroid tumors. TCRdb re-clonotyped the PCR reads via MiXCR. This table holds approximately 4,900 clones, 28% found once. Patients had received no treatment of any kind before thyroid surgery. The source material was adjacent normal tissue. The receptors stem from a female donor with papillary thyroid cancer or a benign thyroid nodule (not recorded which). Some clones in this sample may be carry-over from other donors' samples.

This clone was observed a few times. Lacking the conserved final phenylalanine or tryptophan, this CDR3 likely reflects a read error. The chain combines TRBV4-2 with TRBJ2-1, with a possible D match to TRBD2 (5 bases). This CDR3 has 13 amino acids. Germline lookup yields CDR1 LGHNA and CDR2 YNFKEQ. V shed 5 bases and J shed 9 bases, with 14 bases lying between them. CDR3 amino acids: CASSALEMTEQFS. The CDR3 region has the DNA TGTGCCAGCAGCGCACTAGAGATGACTGAGCAGTTCTCC.

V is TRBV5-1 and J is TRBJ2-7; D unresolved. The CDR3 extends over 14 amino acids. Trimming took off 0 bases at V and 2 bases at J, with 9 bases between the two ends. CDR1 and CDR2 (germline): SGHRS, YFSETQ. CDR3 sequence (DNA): TGCGCCAGCAGCTTGGCTATGGGCCCCTACGAGCAGTACTTC. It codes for CASSLAMGPYEQYF.

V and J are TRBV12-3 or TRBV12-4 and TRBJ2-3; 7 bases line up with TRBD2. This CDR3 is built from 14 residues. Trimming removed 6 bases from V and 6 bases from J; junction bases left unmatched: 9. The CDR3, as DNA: TGTGCCAGCAGATCAGCGGGACCACTGGATACGCAGTATTTT. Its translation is CASRSAGPLDTQYF.

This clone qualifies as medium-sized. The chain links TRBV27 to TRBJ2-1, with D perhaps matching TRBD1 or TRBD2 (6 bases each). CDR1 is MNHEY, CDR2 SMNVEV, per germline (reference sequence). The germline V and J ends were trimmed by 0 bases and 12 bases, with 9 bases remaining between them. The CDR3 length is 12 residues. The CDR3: CASSLSRGAQFF. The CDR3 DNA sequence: TGTGCCAGCAGTTTATCGAGGGGGGCGCAGTTCTTC.

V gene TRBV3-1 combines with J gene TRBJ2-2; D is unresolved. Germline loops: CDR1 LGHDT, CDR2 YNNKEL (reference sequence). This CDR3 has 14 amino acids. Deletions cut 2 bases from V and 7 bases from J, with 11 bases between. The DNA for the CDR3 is TGTGCCAGCAGCCAATTTTTAGGAAGCGGGGAGCTGTTTTTT. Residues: CASSQFLGSGELFF.

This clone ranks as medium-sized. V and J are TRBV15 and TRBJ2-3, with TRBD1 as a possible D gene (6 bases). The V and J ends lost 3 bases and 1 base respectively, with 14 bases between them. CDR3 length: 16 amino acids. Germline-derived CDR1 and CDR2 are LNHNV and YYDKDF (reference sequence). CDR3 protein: CATSRFADSGTDTQYF. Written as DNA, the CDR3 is TGTGCCACCAGCAGGTTTGCGGACAGCGGCACAGATACGCAGTATTTT.

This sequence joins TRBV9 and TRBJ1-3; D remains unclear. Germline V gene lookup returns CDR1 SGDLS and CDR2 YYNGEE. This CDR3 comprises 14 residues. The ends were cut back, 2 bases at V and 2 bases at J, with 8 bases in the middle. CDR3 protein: CASSVSDAGNTIYF. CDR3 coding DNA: TGTGCCAGCAGCGTCTCAGACGCTGGAAACACCATATATTTT.

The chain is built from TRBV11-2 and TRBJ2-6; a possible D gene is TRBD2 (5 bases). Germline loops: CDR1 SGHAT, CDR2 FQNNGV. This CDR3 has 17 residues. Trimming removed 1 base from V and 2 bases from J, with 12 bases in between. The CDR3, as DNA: TGTGCCAGCAGCTTAGGTCGGGGAACGGCTGGGGCCAACGTCCTGACTTTC. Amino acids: CASSLGRGTAGANVLTF.

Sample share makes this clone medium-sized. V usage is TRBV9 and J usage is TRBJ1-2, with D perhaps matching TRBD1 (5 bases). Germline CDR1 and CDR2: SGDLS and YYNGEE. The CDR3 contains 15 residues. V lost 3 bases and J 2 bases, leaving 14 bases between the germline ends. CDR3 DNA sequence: TGTGCCAGCAGCGCACAGGACGGAGCAAACTATGGCTACACCTTC. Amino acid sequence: CASSAQDGANYGYTF. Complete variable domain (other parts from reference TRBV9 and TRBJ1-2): DSGVTQTPKHLITATGQRVTLRCSPRSGDLSVYWYQQSLDQGLQFLIQYYNGEERAKGNILERFSAQQFPDLHSELNLSSLELGDSALYFCASSAQDGANYGYTFGSGTRLTVV.

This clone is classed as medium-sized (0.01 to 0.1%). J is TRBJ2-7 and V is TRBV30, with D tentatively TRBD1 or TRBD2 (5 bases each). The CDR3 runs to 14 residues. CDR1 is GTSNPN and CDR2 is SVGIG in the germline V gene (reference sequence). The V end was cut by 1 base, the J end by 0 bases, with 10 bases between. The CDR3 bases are TGTGCCTGGAGTGACGGGACGGCCTCCTACGAGCAGTACTTC. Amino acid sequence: CAWSDGTASYEQYF.

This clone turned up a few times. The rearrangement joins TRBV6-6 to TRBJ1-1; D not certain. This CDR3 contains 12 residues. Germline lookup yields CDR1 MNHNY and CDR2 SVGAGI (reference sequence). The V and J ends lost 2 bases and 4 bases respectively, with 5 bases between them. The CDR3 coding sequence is TGTGCCAGCAGTTACGGTGCCACTGAAGCTTTCTTT. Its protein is CASSYGATEAFF.

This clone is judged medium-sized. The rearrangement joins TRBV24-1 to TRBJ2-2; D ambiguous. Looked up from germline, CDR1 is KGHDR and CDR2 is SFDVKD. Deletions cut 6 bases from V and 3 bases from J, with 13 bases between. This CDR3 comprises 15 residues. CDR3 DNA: TGTGCCACCAGTAGCCTTACGGCGGACACCGGGGAGCTGTTTTTT. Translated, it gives CATSSLTADTGELFF.

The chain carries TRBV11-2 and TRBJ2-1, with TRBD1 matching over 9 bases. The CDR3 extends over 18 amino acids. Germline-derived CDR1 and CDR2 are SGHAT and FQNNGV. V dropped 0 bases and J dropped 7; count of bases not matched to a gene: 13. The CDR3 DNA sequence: TGTGCCAGCAGCTTAGACCCTGGGACAGGGCTGGCCTGGAATGAGCAGTTCTTC. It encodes CASSLDPGTGLAWNEQFF.

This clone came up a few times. For the CDR3, the DNA is TGTGCCAGCGCAAATTTTGGGGCAAGGTTTAATCAGCCCCAGCATTTT. Protein product: CASANFGARFNQPQHF. The rearrangement uses TRBV28 and TRBJ1-5, with a possible D match to TRBD1 (5 bases). Trimming stripped 8 bases from V and 4 bases from J, with 21 bases between. CDR1 is MDHEN, CDR2 SYDVKM, per germline. This CDR3 region has 16 residues.

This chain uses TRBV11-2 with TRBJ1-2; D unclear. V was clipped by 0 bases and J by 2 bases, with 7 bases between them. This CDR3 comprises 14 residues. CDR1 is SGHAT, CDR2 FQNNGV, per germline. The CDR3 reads CASSLDMRNYGYTF. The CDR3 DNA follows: TGTGCCAGCAGCTTAGATATGAGGAACTATGGCTACACCTTC.

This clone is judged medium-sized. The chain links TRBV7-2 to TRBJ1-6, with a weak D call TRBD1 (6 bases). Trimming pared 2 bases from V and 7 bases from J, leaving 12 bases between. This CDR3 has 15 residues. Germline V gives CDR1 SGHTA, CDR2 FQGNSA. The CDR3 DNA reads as TGTGCCAGCAGCTTACGGCCAGGGGCGAATTCACCCCTCCACTTT. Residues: CASSLRPGANSPLHF. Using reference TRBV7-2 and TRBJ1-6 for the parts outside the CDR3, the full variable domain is GAGVSQSPSNKVTEKGKDVELRCDPISGHTALYWYRQSLGQGLEFLIYFQGNSAPDKSGLPSDRFSAERTGGSVSTLTIQRTQQEDSAVYLCASSLRPGANSPLHFGNGTRLTVT.

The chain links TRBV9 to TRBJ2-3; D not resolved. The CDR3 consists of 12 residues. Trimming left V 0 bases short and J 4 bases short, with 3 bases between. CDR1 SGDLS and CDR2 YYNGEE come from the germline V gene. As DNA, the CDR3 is TGTGCCAGCAGCGTAGAGGCAGATACGCAGTATTTT. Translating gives CASSVEADTQYF.

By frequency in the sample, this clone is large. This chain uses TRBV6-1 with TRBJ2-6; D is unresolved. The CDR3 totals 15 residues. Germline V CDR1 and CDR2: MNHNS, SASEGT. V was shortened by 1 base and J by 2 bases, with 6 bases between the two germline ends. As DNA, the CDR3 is TGTGCCAGCAGTGAAGATAGTGCTGGGGCCAACGTCCTGACTTTC. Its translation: CASSEDSAGANVLTF.

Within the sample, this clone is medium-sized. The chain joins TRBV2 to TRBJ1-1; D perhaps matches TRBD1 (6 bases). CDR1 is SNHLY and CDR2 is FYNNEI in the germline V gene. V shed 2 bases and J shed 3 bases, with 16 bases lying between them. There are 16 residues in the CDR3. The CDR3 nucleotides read TGTGCCAGCAGTGAACCCAGGGGCCTTGGGGACACTGAAGCTTTCTTT. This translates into CASSEPRGLGDTEAFF.

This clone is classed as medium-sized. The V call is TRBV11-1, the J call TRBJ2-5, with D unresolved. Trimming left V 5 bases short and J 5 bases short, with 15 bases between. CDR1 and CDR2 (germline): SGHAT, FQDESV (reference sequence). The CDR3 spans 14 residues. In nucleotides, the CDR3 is TGTGCCAGCAGCCGCGTAGGGTCTCTGGAGACCCAGTACTTC. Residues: CASSRVGSLETQYF. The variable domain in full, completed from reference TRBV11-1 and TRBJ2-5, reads EAEVAQSPRYKITEKSQAVAFWCDPISGHATLYWYRQILGQGPELLVQFQDESVVDDSQLPKDRFSAERLKGVDSTLKIQPAELGDSAMYLCASSRVGSLETQYFGPGTRLLVL.

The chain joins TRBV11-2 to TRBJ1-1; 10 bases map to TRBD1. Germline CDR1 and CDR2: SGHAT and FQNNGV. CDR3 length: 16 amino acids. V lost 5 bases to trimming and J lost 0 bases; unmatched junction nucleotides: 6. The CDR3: CASSRDRGLMNTEAFF. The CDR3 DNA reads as TGTGCCAGCAGCAGAGACAGGGGGCTCATGAACACTGAAGCTTTCTTT.

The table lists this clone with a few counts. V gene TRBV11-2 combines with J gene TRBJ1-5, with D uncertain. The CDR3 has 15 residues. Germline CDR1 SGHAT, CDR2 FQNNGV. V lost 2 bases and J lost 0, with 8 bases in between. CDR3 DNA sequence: TGTGCCAGCAGCTTAACGGGTGATAGCAATCAGCCCCAGCATTTT. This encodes CASSLTGDSNQPQHF.

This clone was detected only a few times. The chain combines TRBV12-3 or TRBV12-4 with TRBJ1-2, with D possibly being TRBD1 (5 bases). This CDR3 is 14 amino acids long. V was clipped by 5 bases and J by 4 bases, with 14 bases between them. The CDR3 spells CASSARGGGYGYTF. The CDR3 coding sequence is TGTGCCAGCAGTGCACGAGGCGGGGGCTATGGCTACACCTTC.

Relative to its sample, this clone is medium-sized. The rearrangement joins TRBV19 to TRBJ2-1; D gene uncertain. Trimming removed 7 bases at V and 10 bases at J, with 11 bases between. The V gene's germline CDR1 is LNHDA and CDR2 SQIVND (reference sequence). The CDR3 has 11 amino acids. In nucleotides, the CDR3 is TGTGCCAGTACCTTGAAGGGCGAGCAGTTCTTC. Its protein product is CASTLKGEQFF.

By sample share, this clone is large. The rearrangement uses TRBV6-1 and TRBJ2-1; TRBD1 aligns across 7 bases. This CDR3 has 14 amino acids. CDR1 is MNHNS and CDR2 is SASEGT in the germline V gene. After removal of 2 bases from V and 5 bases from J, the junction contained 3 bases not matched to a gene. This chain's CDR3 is CASSEHRGHNEQFF. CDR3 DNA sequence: TGTGCCAGCAGTGAACACAGGGGACACAATGAGCAGTTCTTC.

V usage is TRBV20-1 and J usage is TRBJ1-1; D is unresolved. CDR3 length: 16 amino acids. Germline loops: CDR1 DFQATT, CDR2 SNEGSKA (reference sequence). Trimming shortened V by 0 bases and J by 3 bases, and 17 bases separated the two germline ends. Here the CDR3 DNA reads TGCAGTGCTAGAGAGCGTGGGGAGGGAGTGGACACTGAAGCTTTCTTT. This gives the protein CSARERGEGVDTEAFF.

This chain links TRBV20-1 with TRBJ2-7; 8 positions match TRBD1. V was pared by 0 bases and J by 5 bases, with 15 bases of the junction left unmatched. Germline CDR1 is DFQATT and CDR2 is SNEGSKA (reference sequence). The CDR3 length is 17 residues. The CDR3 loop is CSARDLGVRDRYDEQYV. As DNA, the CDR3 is TGCAGTGCTAGAGATTTAGGAGTCAGGGACAGGTACGACGAGCAGTACGTC.

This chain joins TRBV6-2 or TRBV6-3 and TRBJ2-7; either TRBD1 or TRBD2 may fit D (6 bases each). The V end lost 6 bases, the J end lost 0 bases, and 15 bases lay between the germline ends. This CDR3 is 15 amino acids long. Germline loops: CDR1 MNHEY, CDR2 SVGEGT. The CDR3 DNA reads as TGTGCCAGCAGCCCACGGAGGGGGGCCTCCTACGAGCAGTACTTC. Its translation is CASSPRRGASYEQYF.

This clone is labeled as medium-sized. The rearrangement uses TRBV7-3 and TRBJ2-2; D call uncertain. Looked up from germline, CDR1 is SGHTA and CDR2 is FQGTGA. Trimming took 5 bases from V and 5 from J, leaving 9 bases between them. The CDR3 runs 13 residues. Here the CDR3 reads CASSTSFTGELFF. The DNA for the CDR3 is TGTGCCAGCAGCACTTCTTTTACCGGGGAGCTGTTTTTT.

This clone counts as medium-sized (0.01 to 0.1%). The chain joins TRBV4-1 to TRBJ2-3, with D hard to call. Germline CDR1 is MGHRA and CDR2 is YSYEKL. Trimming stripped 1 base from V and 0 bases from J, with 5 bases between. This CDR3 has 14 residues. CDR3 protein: CASSQATSTDTQYF. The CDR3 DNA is TGCGCCAGCAGCCAAGCTACTAGCACAGATACGCAGTATTTT.

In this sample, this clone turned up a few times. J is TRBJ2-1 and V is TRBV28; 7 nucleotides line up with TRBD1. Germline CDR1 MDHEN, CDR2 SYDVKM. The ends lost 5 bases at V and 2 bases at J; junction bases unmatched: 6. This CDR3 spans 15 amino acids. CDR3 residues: CASSRTGTAYNEQFF. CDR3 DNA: TGTGCCAGCAGTCGAACCGGGACAGCCTACAATGAGCAGTTCTTC.